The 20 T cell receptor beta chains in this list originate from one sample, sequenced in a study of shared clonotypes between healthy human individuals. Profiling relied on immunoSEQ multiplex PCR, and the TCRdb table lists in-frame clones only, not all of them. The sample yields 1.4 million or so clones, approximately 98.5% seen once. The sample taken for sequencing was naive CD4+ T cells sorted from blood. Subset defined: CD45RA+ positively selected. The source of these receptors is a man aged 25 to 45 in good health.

CDR3 residues: CSVEEYTMQYF. The CDR3, as DNA: TGCAGCGTTGAAGAGTACACCATGCAGTACTTC. The genes are TRBV29-1 and TRBJ2-7; no reliable D call. V dropped 0 bases and J dropped 9 bases, with 9 bases sitting between them. The germline V gene encodes CDR1 SQVTM and CDR2 ANQGSEA. This CDR3 region has 11 residues.

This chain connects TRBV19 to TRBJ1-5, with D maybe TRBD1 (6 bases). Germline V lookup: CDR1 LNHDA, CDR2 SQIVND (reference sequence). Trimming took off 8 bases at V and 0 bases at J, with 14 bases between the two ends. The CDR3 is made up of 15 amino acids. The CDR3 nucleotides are TGTGCCAGTCTGACAGGACACCATAGCAATCAGCCCCAGCATTTT. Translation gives CASLTGHHSNQPQHF. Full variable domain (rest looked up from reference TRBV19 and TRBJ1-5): DGGITQSPKYLFRKEGQNVTLSCEQNLNHDAMYWYRQDPGQGLRLIYYSQIVNDFQKGDIAEGYSVSREKKESFPLTVTSAQKNPTAFYLCASLTGHHSNQPQHFGDGTRLSIL.

The CDR3 here is CASRSSGRPSSYNEQFF. CDR3 bases: TGTGCCAGCAGGTCGTCGGGCCGTCCAAGCTCCTACAATGAGCAGTTCTTC. The V call is TRBV6-4, the J call TRBJ2-1; no firm D call. V lost 6 bases to trimming and J lost 0 bases, with 18 bases between them. Germline V gives CDR1 MRHNA, CDR2 SNTAGT. The CDR3 is made up of 17 amino acids.

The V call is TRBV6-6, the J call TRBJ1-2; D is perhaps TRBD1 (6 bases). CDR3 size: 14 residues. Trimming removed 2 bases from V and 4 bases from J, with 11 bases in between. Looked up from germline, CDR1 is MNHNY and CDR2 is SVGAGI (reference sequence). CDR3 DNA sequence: TGTGCCAGCAGTTACGCCGGACAGACCTATGGCTACACCTTC. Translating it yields CASSYAGQTYGYTF.

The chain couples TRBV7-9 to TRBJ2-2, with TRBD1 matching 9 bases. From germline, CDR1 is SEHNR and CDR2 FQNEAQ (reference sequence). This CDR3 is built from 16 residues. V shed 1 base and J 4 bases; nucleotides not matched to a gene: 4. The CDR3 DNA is TGTGCCAGCAGCTTAGGGGGGACAGGGAGCACCGGGGAGCTGTTTTTT. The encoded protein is CASSLGGTGSTGELFF. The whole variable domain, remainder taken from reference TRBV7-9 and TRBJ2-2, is DTGVSQNPRHKITKRGQNVTFRCDPISEHNRLYWYRQTLGQGPEFLTYFQNEAQLEKSRLLSDRFSAERPKGSFSTLEIQRTEQGDSAMYLCASSLGGTGSTGELFFGEGSRLTVL.

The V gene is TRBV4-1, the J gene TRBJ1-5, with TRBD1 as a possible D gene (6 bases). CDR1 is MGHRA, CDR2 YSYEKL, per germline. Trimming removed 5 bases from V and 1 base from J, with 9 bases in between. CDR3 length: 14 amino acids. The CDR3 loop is CASSGGPSNQPQHF. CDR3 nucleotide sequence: TGCGCCAGCAGCGGGGGGCCCAGCAATCAGCCCCAGCATTTT.

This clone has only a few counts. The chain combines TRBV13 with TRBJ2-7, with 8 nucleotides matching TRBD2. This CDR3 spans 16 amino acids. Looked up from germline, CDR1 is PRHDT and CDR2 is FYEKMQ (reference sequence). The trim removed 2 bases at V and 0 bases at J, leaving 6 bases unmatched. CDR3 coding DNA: TGTGCCAGCAGCTTAATAGCGGGGACGAGCTCCTACGAGCAGTACTTC. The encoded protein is CASSLIAGTSSYEQYF.

The CDR3 spells CTSSQEGSVSSYEQYF. CDR3 coding DNA: TGCACCAGCAGCCAAGAGGGCAGCGTCAGCTCCTACGAGCAGTACTTC. The gene calls are TRBV1 and TRBJ2-7. TRBV1 is assigned pseudogene status. This CDR3 has 16 residues.

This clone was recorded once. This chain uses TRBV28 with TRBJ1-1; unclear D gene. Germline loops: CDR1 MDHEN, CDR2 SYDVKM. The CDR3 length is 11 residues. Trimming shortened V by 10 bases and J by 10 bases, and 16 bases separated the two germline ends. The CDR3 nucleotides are TGTGCCACCAACGGACGTCCTGGAGCTTTCTTT. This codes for CATNGRPGAFF.

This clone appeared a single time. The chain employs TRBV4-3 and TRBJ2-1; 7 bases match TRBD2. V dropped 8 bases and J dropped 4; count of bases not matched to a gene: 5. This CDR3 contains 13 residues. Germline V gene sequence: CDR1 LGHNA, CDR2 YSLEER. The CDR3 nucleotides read TGCGCCAGCTCATGGGGACTATACAATGAGCAGTTCTTC. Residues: CASSWGLYNEQFF.

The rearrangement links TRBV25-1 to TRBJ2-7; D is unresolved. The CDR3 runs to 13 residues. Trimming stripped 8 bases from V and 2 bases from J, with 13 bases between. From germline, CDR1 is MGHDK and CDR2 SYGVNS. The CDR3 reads CASGLDGPYEQYF. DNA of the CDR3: TGTGCCAGCGGGTTGGATGGACCCTACGAGCAGTACTTC.

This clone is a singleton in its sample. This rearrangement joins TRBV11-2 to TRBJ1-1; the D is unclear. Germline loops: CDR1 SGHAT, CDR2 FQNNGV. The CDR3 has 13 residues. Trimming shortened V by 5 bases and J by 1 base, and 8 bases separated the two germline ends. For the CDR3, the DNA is TGTGCCAGCAGCAGACGACAGAACACTGAAGCTTTCTTT. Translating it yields CASSRRQNTEAFF.

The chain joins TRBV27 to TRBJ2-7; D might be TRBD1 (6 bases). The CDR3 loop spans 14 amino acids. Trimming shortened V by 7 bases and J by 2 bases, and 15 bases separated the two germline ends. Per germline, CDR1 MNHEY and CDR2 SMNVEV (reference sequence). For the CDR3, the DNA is TGTGCCAGCATCCCGGGACAAGGACCCTACGAGCAGTACTTC. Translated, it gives CASIPGQGPYEQYF.

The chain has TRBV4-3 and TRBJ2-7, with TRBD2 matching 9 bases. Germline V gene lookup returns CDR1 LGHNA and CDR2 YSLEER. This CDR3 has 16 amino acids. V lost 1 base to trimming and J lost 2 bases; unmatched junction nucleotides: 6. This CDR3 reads CASSQGLAGLTYEQYF. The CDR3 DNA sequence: TGCGCCAGCAGCCAAGGTCTAGCGGGATTAACCTACGAGCAGTACTTC.

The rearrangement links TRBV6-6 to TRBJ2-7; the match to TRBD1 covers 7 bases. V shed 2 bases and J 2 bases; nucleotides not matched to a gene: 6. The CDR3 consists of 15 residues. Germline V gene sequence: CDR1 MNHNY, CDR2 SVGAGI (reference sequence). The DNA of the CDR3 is TGTGCCAGCAGTTACCAAACAGGGGTCCCCTACGAGCAGTACTTC. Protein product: CASSYQTGVPYEQYF.

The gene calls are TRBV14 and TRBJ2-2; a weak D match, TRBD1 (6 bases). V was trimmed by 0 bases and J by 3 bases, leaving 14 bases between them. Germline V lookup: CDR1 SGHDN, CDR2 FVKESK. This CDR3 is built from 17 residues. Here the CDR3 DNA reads TGTGCCAGCAGCCAAGAAGGGCAGGGGTTGTACACCGGGGAGCTGTTTTTT. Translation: CASSQEGQGLYTGELFF.

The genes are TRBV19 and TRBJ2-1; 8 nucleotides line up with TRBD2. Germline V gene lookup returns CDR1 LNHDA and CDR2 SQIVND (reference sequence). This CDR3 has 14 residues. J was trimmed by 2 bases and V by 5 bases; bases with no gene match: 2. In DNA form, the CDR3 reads TGTGCCAGTAGTTTCGGGGGGGCCTACAATGAGCAGTTCTTC. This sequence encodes CASSFGGAYNEQFF.

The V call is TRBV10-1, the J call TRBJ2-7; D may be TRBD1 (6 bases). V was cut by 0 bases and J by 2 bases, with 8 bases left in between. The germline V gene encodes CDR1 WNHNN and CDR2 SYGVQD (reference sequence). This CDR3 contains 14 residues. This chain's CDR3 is CASSESAGAYEQYF. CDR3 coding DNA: TGCGCCAGCAGTGAGTCGGCAGGGGCCTACGAGCAGTACTTC.

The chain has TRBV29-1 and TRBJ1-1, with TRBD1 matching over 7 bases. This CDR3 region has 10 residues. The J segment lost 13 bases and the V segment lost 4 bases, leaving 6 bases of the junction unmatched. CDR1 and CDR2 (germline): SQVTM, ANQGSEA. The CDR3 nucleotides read TGCAGCGTTGTGGGGAGGGGGCTTTTCTTT. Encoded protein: CSVVGRGLFF.

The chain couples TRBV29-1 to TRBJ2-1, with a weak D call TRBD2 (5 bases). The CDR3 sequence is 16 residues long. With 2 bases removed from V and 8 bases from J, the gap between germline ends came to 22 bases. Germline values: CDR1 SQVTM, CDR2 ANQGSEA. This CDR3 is CSVEIRLGYSVDEQFF. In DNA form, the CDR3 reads TGCAGCGTTGAAATAAGGTTGGGATATAGCGTCGATGAGCAGTTCTTC.